This T cell receptor (beta chain) was recovered during a study of metastatic and nonmetastatic thyroid tumors (dated by TCRdb to 2020 to 2022). Background on the whole study: The researchers compared repertoires between peripheral blood samples and tumor or nodule tissue samples from patients with malignant or benign thyroid disease. Summary of the overall study and its limitations: In both blood and tumor samples, malignant tumors were reported to have significantly higher TCR beta diversity than benign nodules.

Reading from cysteine to phenylalanine, the CDR3 counts 15 amino acids. Left in the record is the CDR3 DNA by itself, 45 bases read in frame from the first base. The germline V gene provides CDR1 SGHRS and CDR2 YFSETQ. V is clipped by 4 bases and J by 4 bases, and the sequence between their germline boundaries is 15 bases long. Of note for this clone: There is no known antigen for this receptor. Base-call qualities are not available, and no considerably larger clone is one nucleotide away. Additional DNA sequences in this sample encode the identical CDR3.

No patient had received any treatment before thyroid surgery. Patient clinical samples collected from the early 2010s to the late 2010s were retrospectively analysed using T-cell receptor beta sequencing. Libraries were made using PCR. TCRdb lists the instrument as Illumina HiSeq 4000. High-throughput sequencing was used to profile the CDR3 region of the TCR beta-chain in every patient. The source study handled its data this way. Drawing on CDR3 differences between clinicopathological groups, the researchers built a classifier meant to tell apart patients with distant-metastatic papillary thyroid cancer. The Shannon index was used to measure repertoire diversity, and the Morisita-Horn index was used to measure how similar tumor and blood repertoires were. TCRdb trimmed the raw reads at Q25, called clones with MiXCR and kept productive beta chains. V and J calls and clone size were set by TCRdb, not the authors. The sample yields around 29,000 clones; about 24% were counted once. More than 12% of the sample goes to the ten largest clones.

Source material: blood. The receptor was derived from a female donor with papillary thyroid cancer or a benign thyroid nodule (not recorded which). Some clones in this sample may be carry-over from other donors' samples. This chain joins TRBV5-1 to TRBJ2-1, with the D segment possibly TRBD1 or TRBD2, each aligning over 6 bases. The CDR3 in this case is CASSLGGGLYNEQFF. The nucleotide sequence is TGCGCCAGCAGCCTGGGTGGGGGGCTTTACAATGAGCAGTTCTTC. The CDR3, completed at both ends by the reference TRBV5-1 and TRBJ2-1 genes, gives the full variable domain KAGVTQTPRYLIKTRGQQVTLSCSPISGHRSVSWYQQTPGQGLQFLFEYFSETQRNKGNFPGRFSGRQFSNSRSEMNVSTLELGDSALYLCASSLGGGLYNEQFFGPGTRLTVL.